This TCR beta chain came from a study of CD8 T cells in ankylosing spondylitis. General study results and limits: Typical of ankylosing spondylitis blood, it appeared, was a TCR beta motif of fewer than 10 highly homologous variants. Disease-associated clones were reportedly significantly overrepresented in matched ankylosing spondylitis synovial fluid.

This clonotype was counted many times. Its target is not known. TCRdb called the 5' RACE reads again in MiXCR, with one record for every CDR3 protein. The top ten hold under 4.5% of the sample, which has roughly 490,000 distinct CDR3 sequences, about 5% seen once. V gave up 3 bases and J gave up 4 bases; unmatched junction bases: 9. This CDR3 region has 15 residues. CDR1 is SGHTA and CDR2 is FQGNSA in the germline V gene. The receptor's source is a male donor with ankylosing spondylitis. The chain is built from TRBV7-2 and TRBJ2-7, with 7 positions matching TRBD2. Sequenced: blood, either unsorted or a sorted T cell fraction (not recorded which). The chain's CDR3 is CASSLGGGVGYEQYF. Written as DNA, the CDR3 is TGTGCCAGCAGCTTGGGCGGGGGTGTGGGTTACGAGCAGTACTTC.